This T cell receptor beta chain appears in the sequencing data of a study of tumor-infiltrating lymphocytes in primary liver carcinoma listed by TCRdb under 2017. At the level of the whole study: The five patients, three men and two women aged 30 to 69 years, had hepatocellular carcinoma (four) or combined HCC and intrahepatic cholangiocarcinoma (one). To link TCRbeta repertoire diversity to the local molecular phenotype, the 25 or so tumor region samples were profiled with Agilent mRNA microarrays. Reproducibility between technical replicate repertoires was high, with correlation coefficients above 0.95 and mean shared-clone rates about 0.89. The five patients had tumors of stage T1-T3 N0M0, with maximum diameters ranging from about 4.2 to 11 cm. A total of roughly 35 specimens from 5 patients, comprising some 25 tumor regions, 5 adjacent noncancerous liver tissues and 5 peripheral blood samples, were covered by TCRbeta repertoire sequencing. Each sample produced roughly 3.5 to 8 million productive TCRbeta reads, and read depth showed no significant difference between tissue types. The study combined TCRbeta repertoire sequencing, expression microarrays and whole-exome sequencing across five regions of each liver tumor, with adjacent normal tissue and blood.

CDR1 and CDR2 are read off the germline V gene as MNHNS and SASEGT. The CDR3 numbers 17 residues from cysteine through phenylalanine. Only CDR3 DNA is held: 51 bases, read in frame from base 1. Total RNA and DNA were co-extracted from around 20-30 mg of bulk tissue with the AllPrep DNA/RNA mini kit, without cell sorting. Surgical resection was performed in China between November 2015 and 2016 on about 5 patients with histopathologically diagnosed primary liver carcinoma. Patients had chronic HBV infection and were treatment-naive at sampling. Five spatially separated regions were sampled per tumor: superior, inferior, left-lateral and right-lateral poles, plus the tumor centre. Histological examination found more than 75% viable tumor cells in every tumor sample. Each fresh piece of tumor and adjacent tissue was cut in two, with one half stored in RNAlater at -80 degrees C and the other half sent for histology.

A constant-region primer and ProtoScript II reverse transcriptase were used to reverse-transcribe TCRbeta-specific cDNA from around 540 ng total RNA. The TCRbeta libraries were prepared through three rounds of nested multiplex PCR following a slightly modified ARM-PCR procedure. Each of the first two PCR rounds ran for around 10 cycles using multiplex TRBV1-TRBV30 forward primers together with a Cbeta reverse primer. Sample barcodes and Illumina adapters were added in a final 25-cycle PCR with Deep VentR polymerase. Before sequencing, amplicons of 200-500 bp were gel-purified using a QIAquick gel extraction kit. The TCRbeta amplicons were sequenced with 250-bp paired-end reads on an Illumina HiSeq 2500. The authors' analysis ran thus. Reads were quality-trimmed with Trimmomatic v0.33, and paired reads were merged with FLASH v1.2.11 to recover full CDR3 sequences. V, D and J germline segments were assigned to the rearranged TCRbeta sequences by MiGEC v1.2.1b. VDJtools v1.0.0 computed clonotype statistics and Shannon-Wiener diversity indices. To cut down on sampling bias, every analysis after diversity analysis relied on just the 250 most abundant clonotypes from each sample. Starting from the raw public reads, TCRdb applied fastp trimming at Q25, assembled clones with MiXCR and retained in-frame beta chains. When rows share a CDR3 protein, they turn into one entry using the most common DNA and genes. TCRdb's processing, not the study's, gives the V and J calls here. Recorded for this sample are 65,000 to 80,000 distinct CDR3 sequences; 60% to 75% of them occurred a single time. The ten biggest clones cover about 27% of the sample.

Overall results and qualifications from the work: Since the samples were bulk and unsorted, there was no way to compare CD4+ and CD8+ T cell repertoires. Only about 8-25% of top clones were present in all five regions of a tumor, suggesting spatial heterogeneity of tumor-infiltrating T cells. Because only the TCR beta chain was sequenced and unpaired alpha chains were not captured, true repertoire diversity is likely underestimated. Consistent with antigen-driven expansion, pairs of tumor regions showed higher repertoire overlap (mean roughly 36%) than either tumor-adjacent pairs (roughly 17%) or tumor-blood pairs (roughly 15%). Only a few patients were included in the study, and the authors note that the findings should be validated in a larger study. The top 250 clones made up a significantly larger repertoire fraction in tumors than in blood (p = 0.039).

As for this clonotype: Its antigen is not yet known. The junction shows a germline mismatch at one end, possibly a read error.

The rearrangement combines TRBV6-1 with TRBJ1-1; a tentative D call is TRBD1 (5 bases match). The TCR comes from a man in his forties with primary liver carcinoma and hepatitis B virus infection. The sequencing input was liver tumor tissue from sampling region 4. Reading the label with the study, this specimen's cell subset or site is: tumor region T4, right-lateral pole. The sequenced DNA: TGTACCAGCAGTGGCCTGGACACTGACTTCGGATATGGTGAAGCTTTCTTT. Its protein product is CTSSGLDTDFGYGEAFF.